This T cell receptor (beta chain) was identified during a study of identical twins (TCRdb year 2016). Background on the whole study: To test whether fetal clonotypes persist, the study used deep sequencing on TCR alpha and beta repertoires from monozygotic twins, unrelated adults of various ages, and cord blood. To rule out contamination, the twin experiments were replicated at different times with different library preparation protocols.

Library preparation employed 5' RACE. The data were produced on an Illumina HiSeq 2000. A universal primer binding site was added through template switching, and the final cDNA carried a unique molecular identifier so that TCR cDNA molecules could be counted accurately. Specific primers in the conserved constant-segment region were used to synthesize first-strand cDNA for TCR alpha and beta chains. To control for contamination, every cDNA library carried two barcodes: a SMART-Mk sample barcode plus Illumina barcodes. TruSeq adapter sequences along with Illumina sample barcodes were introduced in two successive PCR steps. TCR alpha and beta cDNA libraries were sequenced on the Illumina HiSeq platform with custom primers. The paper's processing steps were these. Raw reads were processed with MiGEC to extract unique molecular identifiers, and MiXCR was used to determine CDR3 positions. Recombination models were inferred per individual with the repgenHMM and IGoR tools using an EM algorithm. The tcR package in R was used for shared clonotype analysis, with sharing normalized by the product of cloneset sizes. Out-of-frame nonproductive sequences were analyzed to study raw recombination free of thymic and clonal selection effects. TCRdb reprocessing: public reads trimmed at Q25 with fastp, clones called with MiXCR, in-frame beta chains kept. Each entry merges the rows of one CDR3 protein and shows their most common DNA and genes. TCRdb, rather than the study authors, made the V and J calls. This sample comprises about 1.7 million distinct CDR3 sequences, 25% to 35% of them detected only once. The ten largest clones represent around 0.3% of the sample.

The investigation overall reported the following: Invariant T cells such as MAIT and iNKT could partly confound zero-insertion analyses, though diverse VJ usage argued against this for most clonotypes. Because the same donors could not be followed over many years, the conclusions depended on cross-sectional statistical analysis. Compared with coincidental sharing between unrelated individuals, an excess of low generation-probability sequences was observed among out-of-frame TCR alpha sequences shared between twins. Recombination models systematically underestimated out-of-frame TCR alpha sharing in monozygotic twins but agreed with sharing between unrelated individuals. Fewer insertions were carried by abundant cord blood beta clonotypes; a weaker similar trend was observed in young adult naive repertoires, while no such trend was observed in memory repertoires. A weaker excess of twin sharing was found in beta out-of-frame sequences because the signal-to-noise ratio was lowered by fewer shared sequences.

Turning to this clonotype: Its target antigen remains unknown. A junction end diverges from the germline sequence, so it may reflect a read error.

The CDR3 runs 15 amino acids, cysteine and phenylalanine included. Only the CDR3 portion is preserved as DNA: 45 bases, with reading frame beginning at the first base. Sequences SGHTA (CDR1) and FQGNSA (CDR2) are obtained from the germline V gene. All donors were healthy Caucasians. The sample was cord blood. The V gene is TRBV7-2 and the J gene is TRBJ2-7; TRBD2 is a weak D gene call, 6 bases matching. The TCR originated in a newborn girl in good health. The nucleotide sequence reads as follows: TGTGCCAGCAGATTCACCGGGACTGCATCCTTCGAGCAGTACTTC. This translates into CASRFTGTASFEQYF.